The source of this T cell receptor (beta chain) is a study of blood T cells in healthy people across ages. Whole-study results and caveats: Across samples, TCR beta diversity tracked strongly with naive T cell percentage. While age rose, TCR beta diversity per million T cells dropped in a roughly linear way. Compared with aged donors, long-lived donors showed fewer expanded clones, suggesting selection.

Per-sample yields of isolated PBMCs were at least 6.5 million. Primers used in a second PCR of roughly 6 to 12 cycles were a sample-barcoded 5' primer and a J-beta primer mix. TCRdb ran MiXCR on the 5' RACE reads and lists one entry per CDR3 protein. This table has approximately 1,100,000 distinct CDR3 sequences, roughly 45% appearing once. The sample holds many counts of this clonotype. The antigen remains undetermined. Germline V lookup: CDR1 MNHEY, CDR2 SVGAGI. Trimming cost V 6 bases and J 4 bases; bases outside gene matches: 1. The CDR3 runs 12 residues. This TCR derives from an older woman in good health. Sequenced: blood. The chain joins TRBV6-5 to TRBJ1-2; 8 nucleotides match TRBD1. CDR3 sequence reads: CASSDRGYGYTF. DNA for the CDR3: TGTGCCAGCAGCGACAGGGGCTATGGCTACACCTTC.